These T cell receptor beta chains were read from a single sample in a study of blood T cell repertoires in COVID-19. Measured with immunoSEQ multiplex PCR; TCRdb has only the in-frame clones, and not every one. This sample has 120,000 to 150,000 clones, with around 76% found just once. The sample was peripheral blood. These receptors all stem from a man at least 80 years old with acute or convalescent COVID-19. Both conserved end residues are trimmed from each CDR3. D genes are given only for firm matches.

V gene: TRBV4-1
D gene: TRBD2
CDR3 protein: ASSHLAGSSYNEQF

V gene: TRBV29-1
D gene: -
CDR3 protein: SVGHYGSYEQF

V gene: TRBV7-2
D gene: TRBD1
CDR3 protein: ASSFLRDSQGTIY

V gene: TRBV7-6
D gene: TRBD2
CDR3 protein: ASSPLPGGGNTGELF

V gene: TRBV7-2
D gene: -
CDR3 protein: ASSLRQEETQY

V gene: TRBV7-2
D gene: -
CDR3 protein: ASSLVGTSGNTIY

V gene: TRBV19
D gene: -
CDR3 protein: ASRGLEVGNEQF

V gene: TRBV11-2
D gene: TRBD1
CDR3 protein: ASSLLTGNSLVSSPLH

V gene: TRBV4-3
D gene: TRBD1
CDR3 protein: ASSQDLQGGLGYT

V gene: TRBV9
D gene: TRBD2
CDR3 protein: ASSSRTSGREQF

V gene: TRBV20-1
D gene: TRBD1
CDR3 protein: SASPTGAGQPQH

V gene: TRBV7-2
D gene: -
CDR3 protein: ASSFTGFGDTQY

V gene: TRBV7-2
D gene: -
CDR3 protein: ASSLDFEGVGEAF

V gene: TRBV19
D gene: -
CDR3 protein: ASSWQVLSTNTGELF

V gene: TRBV7-8
D gene: -
CDR3 protein: ASSLVGGAEAF

V gene: TRBV30
D gene: -
CDR3 protein: AWSLTGAYGYT

V gene: TRBV7-2
D gene: TRBD1
CDR3 protein: ASSSQGSPLH

V gene: TRBV5-8
D gene: -
CDR3 protein: ASSLRGAANEKLF

V gene: TRBV5-1
D gene: TRBD1
CDR3 protein: ASSQTGGSTDTQY

V gene: TRBV3-1/TRBV3-2
D gene: TRBD1
CDR3 protein: ASSPRDSIEAF

V gene: TRBV24-1
D gene: TRBD1
CDR3 protein: ATSDPGGGGYGYT

V gene: TRBV7-2
D gene: -
CDR3 protein: ASSLAVTSEAF

V gene: TRBV6-5
D gene: -
CDR3 protein: ASRSNFWDTQY

V gene: TRBV25-1
D gene: TRBD1
CDR3 protein: ASSVGTGNHEQY

V gene: TRBV7-3
D gene: -
CDR3 protein: ASSLNGPTDTQY

V gene: TRBV7-2
D gene: TRBD1
CDR3 protein: ASSFLGTAPAGEKLF

V gene: TRBV28
D gene: -
CDR3 protein: ASFPFTGSYGYT

V gene: TRBV13
D gene: -
CDR3 protein: ASSLLSSFSSYNEQF

V gene: TRBV5-4
D gene: -
CDR3 protein: ASSLAVYTEAF

V gene: TRBV9
D gene: TRBD2
CDR3 protein: ASSVRGAGTDTQY

V gene: TRBV6-5
D gene: -
CDR3 protein: ASTSYSPLH

V gene: TRBV6-2/TRBV6-3
D gene: TRBD1
CDR3 protein: ASSPGQGLQSNQPQH

V gene: TRBV7-2
D gene: -
CDR3 protein: ASSSSGYEQY

V gene: TRBV5-4
D gene: -
CDR3 protein: ASSLAGGYGYT

V gene: TRBV21-1
D gene: -
CDR3 protein: ASSKVLGHQPQH

V gene: TRBV18
D gene: TRBD2
CDR3 protein: ASSPRTSGFTGELF

V gene: TRBV29-1
D gene: -
CDR3 protein: SVSFGDYGYT

V gene: TRBV4-2
D gene: TRBD1
CDR3 protein: ASSQDKGGGQGQLQPQH

V gene: TRBV28
D gene: -
CDR3 protein: ASSRDSAKETQY

V gene: TRBV4-1
D gene: TRBD1
CDR3 protein: ASSHPGQGTYLSQH